The 21 T cell receptor beta chains presented below share a single source sample, sequenced in a study of neurological immune-mediated disorders. TCRdb re-analysed the 5' RACE reads in MiXCR, keeping a single row per CDR3 protein. The sample shows roughly 47,000 distinct CDR3 sequences, 4.5% of them seen only once. The specimen sequenced was PBMCs. All receptors come from a woman aged 55 to 70 with multiple sclerosis.

In this sample, this clonotype turned up many times. The chain is built from TRBV9 and TRBJ1-2; D uncertain. Germline CDR1 is SGDLS and CDR2 is YYNGEE. The V end was cut by 0 bases, the J end by 0 bases, with 9 bases between. The CDR3 has 15 residues. The DNA for the CDR3 is TGTGCCAGCAGCGTAGTGGATGGGACTAACTATGGCTACACCTTC. Translation gives CASSVVDGTNYGYTF.

This clonotype has only a few counts. The chain uses TRBV12-3 or TRBV12-4 and TRBJ1-3; D is unclear. With 3 bases removed from V and 1 base from J, the gap between germline ends came to 10 bases. The CDR3 contains 15 residues. The CDR3 DNA reads TGTGCCAGCAGTTTCCGGGTAGGGTCTGGAAACACCATATATTTT. Translated, it gives CASSFRVGSGNTIYF.

In regard to this clonotype: A much larger clone differs by one base, so this may be a read error. The chain uses TRBV20-1 and TRBJ2-7; D not certain. Germline CDR1 and CDR2: DFQATT and SNEGSKA (reference sequence). This CDR3 comprises 13 residues. V lost 5 bases, J lost 0 bases, and 11 bases lay in between. CDR3 nucleotide sequence: TGCAGTGCTTGGCCCCTAAGCTCCTACGAGCAGTACGTC. Its translation is CSAWPLSSYEQYV.

This clonotype has a count of ten or more. Here the CDR3 reads CSGHSWETQYF. CDR3 DNA sequence: TGCAGCGGCCACTCCTGGGAGACCCAGTACTTC. V is TRBV29-1 and J is TRBJ2-5; no definite D call. The CDR3 length is 11 residues. The V and J ends lost 7 bases and 5 bases respectively, with 11 bases between them. From germline, CDR1 is SQVTM and CDR2 ANQGSEA.

This clonotype was seen many times. The chain has TRBV7-2 and TRBJ1-1; D uncertain. This CDR3 has 13 residues. Trimming left V 1 base short and J 1 base short, with 4 bases between. CDR1 and CDR2 from the germline V gene are SGHTA and FQGNSA. CDR3 coding DNA: TGTGCCAGCAGCTTAGGTTGGAACACTGAAGCTTTCTTT. This translates into CASSLGWNTEAFF.

This clonotype came up many times. This chain connects TRBV11-2 to TRBJ1-5; D unresolved. The CDR3 sequence is 14 residues long. Germline V gene data show CDR1 as SGHAT and CDR2 as FQNNGV. Deletions cut 3 bases from V and 5 bases from J, with 11 bases between. The CDR3 bases are TGTGCCAGCAGCTTTGAGGGAGATCATCAGCCCCAGCATTTT. Protein product: CASSFEGDHQPQHF. Looking up the rest from reference TRBV11-2 and TRBJ1-5 gives the full variable domain: EAGVAQSPRYKIIEKRQSVAFWCNPISGHATLYWYQQILGQGPKLLIQFQNNGVVDDSQLPKDRFSAERLKGVDSTLKIQPAKLEDSAVYLCASSFEGDHQPQHFGDGTRLSIL.

This clonotype has more than one count but fewer than ten. V gene TRBV9 combines with J gene TRBJ2-7, with 8 positions matching TRBD1. CDR1 is SGDLS, CDR2 YYNGEE, per germline. The junction had 3 bases not matched to a gene; V was cut back by 4 bases and J by 3 bases. The CDR3 contains 13 residues. CDR3 sequence (DNA): TGTGCCAGCAGCCGGACAGGGAACTACGAGCAGTACTTC. This encodes CASSRTGNYEQYF.

This clonotype was detected only a few times. No conserved phenylalanine or tryptophan ends this CDR3, so it is likely a read error. V and J are TRBV20-1 and TRBJ2-7, with D possibly TRBD1 on 6 matching bases. The V gene's germline CDR1 is DFQATT and CDR2 SNEGSKA (reference sequence). This CDR3 comprises 13 residues. V dropped 6 bases and J dropped 0 bases, with 12 bases sitting between them. The CDR3 DNA follows: TGCAGTGCGGGCCGGGACACCTCCTACGAGCAGTACATC. Protein sequence: CSAGRDTSYEQYI.

This clonotype was recorded many times. This sequence joins TRBV6-5 and TRBJ2-5; no firm D call. The CDR3 contains 14 residues. The V gene's germline CDR1 is MNHEY and CDR2 SVGAGI. Between the trimmed V and J ends, which lost 5 bases and 2 bases, there was a span of 12 bases. The DNA for the CDR3 is TGTGCCAGCAGTAGCCTGAGCCTACAAGAGACCCAGTACTTC. Translated: CASSSLSLQETQYF.

This clonotype came up many times. The chain recombines TRBV5-1 with TRBJ2-1, with D maybe TRBD1 (5 bases). Trimming left V 1 base short and J 5 bases short, with 10 bases between. CDR1 is SGHRS, CDR2 YFSETQ, per germline. This CDR3 region has 14 residues. The CDR3 coding sequence is TGCGCCAGCAGCTTGTTAACAGGCAACAATGAGCAGTTCTTC. Amino acid sequence: CASSLLTGNNEQFF.

V gene TRBV20-1 combines with J gene TRBJ2-3; D is perhaps TRBD2 (6 bases). V was pared by 2 bases and J by 0 bases, with 15 bases between. There are 16 residues in the CDR3. Looked up from germline, CDR1 is DFQATT and CDR2 is SNEGSKA (reference sequence). The CDR3 DNA follows: TGCAGTGCTAGACCCCTTCGGGGGACCAGCACAGATACGCAGTATTTT. Translating it yields CSARPLRGTSTDTQYF.

Many counts were recorded for this clonotype. The chain joins TRBV5-1 to TRBJ1-2; tentatively, D is TRBD1 (6 bases). CDR1 and CDR2 from the germline V gene are SGHRS and YFSETQ. The V end lost 3 bases, the J end lost 8 bases, and 23 bases lay between the germline ends. This CDR3 has 16 amino acids. The CDR3 protein is CASSSTGTSNTRGYTF. The CDR3 DNA follows: TGCGCCAGCAGCTCAACCGGGACATCGAATACCAGGGGCTACACCTTC.

In its sample, this clonotype was seen many times. The rearrangement links TRBV20-1 to TRBJ2-3; 12 positions match TRBD2. The CDR3 runs 16 residues. After removal of 5 bases from V and 2 bases from J, the junction contained 8 bases not matched to a gene. Germline values: CDR1 DFQATT, CDR2 SNEGSKA (reference sequence). The CDR3 sequence: CSAPGLAGLFTDTQYF. The CDR3 DNA follows: TGCAGTGCTCCGGGACTAGCGGGTCTCTTCACAGATACGCAGTATTTT.

This clonotype was observed at least ten times. The chain recombines TRBV6-5 with TRBJ2-1; 10 bases fit TRBD2. This CDR3 comprises 15 residues. The germline gives CDR1 MNHEY, CDR2 SVGAGI. J gave up 2 bases and V 2 bases, and 0 bases lay outside the gene matches. The CDR3 DNA reads TGTGCCAGCAGTTACACTAGCGGGGCCTACAATGAGCAGTTCTTC. Translated: CASSYTSGAYNEQFF.

Concerning this clonotype: Because the CDR3 is missing its conserved closing phenylalanine or tryptophan, this is likely a read error. V and J are TRBV7-2 and TRBJ2-5; the match to TRBD2 covers 7 bases. CDR3 size: 15 residues. The germline V gene encodes CDR1 SGHTA and CDR2 FQGNSA. V dropped 5 bases and J dropped 1; count of bases not matched to a gene: 7. CDR3 DNA sequence: TGTGCCAGCAGCCCGAGCCCGGGGGGCCAAGAGACCCAGTACTAC. This codes for CASSPSPGGQETQYY.

This clonotype was seen at least ten times. The chain links TRBV20-1 to TRBJ2-6; D is unresolved. Between the trimmed V and J ends, which lost 4 bases and 2 bases, there was a span of 6 bases. In germline, CDR1 is DFQATT, CDR2 SNEGSKA (reference sequence). The CDR3 contains 13 residues. The CDR3 loop reads CSAKTAGANVLTF. CDR3 DNA sequence: TGCAGTGCTAAGACGGCTGGGGCCAACGTCCTGACTTTC.

Many counts were recorded for this clonotype. V and J are TRBV28 and TRBJ2-7; 7 positions agree with TRBD1. The CDR3 sequence is 14 residues long. Trimming took 3 bases from V and 2 from J; bases not matched to a gene: 4. CDR1 is MDHEN and CDR2 is SYDVKM in the germline V gene. Here the CDR3 reads CASSFFQGAYEQYF. The CDR3 region has the DNA TGTGCCAGCAGTTTCTTTCAGGGGGCCTACGAGCAGTACTTC. The full variable domain, with the rest looked up from reference TRBV28 and TRBJ2-7, is DVKVTQSSRYLVKRTGEKVFLECVQDMDHENMFWYRQDPGLGLRLIYFSYDVKMKEKGDIPEGYSVSREKKERFSLILESASTNQTSMYLCASSFFQGAYEQYFGPGTRLTVT.

This clonotype was observed at least ten times. This chain joins TRBV9 and TRBJ2-7, with D hard to call. CDR1 is SGDLS and CDR2 is YYNGEE in the germline V gene. V lost 2 bases, J lost 2 bases, and 11 bases lay in between. The CDR3 totals 14 residues. CDR3 region: CASSVGVRTYEQYF. In nucleotides, the CDR3 is TGTGCCAGCAGCGTTGGTGTCAGAACCTACGAGCAGTACTTC.

This clonotype was observed at least ten times. The V call is TRBV5-1, the J call TRBJ2-3; D unresolved. This CDR3 contains 13 residues. Trimming took off 0 bases at V and 4 bases at J, with 6 bases between the two ends. Germline V lookup: CDR1 SGHRS, CDR2 YFSETQ. The CDR3 sequence: CASSLETADTQYF. Written as DNA, the CDR3 is TGCGCCAGCAGCTTGGAGACGGCAGATACGCAGTATTTT.

At least ten counts were recorded for this clonotype. The CDR3 spells CSALNRAGTDTQYF. The CDR3 DNA sequence: TGCAGTGCCCTCAACCGGGCCGGCACAGATACGCAGTATTTT. The J gene is TRBJ2-3, the V gene TRBV20-1; D unclear. The germline V gene encodes CDR1 DFQATT and CDR2 SNEGSKA (reference sequence). V gave up 6 bases and J gave up 1 base, with 14 bases separating them. The CDR3 is made up of 14 amino acids.

This clonotype was counted only a few times. This rearrangement joins TRBV4-1 to TRBJ2-3; TRBD1 matches at 7 bases. J gave up 4 bases and V 4 bases, and 8 bases lay outside the gene matches. This CDR3 has 15 residues. Germline V gene sequence: CDR1 MGHRA, CDR2 YSYEKL. The CDR3 region is CASSRRQGNSDTQYF. As DNA, the CDR3 is TGCGCCAGCAGCCGAAGACAGGGAAATTCAGATACGCAGTATTTT.